Described below is a single TCR beta chain sequence and its context. Its antigen is still unknown. This record belongs to a study of blood T cells in healthy people across ages. Germline CDR1 reads SQVTM; CDR2 reads ANQGSEA. CDR3 size: 15 residues. The V gene lost 3 bases and the J gene lost 9 bases, with 21 bases spanning the gap. The use of a sample-barcoded 5' primer and a J-beta primer mix characterized a second PCR of roughly 6 to 11 cycles. TCRdb analysed the 5' RACE reads with MiXCR anew, one entry per CDR3 protein. The sample shows about 1.4 million distinct CDR3 sequences, 45% to 70% of them seen only once. Study conclusions and caveats: Any conclusive comparison of naive versus antigen-experienced cells was prevented by using unsorted PBMCs. A strong correlation was found between TCR beta diversity and the percentage of naive T cells. Both higher diversity and more naive CD4+ cells marked long-lived donors when set against aged donors. Nothing was known about donor CMV status, and this possibly confounded expanded clonotype changes.

V gene TRBV29-1 combines with J gene TRBJ2-1; D is perhaps TRBD2 (6 bases). This clonotype was sampled from a man between 18 and 35 years old in good health. Sequenced input: blood. The CDR3, as DNA: TGCAGCGTTGAGCCGAGGGACTCGCAGGTTTCTGAGCAGTTCTTC. This encodes CSVEPRDSQVSEQFF.